This T cell receptor beta chain derives from a study of blood T cell repertoires in COVID-19. This CDR3 spans 16 amino acids. CDR1 and CDR2 from the germline V gene are MDHEN and SYDVKM. Measured with immunoSEQ multiplex PCR; TCRdb has only the in-frame clones, and not every one. Among roughly 250,000 clones listed, approximately 83% were seen once. Sequencing was carried out using PBMCs or T cells enriched from blood (not recorded which). This TCR came from a woman aged 40 to 50 with acute COVID-19. This chain uses TRBV28 with TRBJ2-6; TRBD1 aligns across 7 bases. CDR3 DNA sequence: TGTTCCTCCGCGCGACAGGGCCCCTCTGGGGCCAACGTCCTGACTTTC. Amino acids: CSSARQGPSGANVLTF.